Reported below is one T cell receptor (beta chain). In its sample, this clonotype was seen a few times. Its specific antigen is unknown. One base away there is no much larger clone; base qualities are not given. This entry comes from a study of vaccination and CD4 T cells after COVID-19 (dated by TCRdb to 2022 to 2024). Study-level background: Every convalescent patient had a positive nasal swab PCR test for SARS-CoV-2, with mild disease in 9 or 10 patients and severe disease in one. The convalescent cohort comprised six males and four females, including two Hispanic individuals, seven Caucasians, two Asians and one multiracial person. Participants received two doses of either the Pfizer-BioNTech BNT162b2 vaccine (n=8) or the Moderna mRNA-1273 vaccine (n=2). Post-COVID blood samples from convalescent patients were collected a median of about 110 days after diagnosis, with a range of 35 to 161 days. The time from the second vaccine dose to post-vaccine blood sampling had a median of approximately 72 days and ranged from about 14 to 241 days. A few convalescent patients were sampled both early after vaccination (day 14) and late after vaccination (days 161 to 241). Culture stimuli were overlapping spike peptide pools from SARS-CoV-2 and from the common cold coronaviruses HCoV-NL63, HCoV-OC43 and HCoV-229E. Control cultures used a CEFX viral epitope pool as positive control, an HIV-1 Nef peptide pool as negative control, or no peptide. The spike-specific CD4+ TCR repertoire was compared before and after mRNA vaccination in approximately 9 COVID-19 convalescent patients and a handful of infection-naive healthy vaccine recipients. On the study overall, not on this receptor specifically: The number of convalescent patients in the study was relatively small, and the study did not examine early timepoints following natural infection. In convalescent patients, a median 86.3% of post-vaccine SARS-CoV-2-reactive clones were detected only after vaccination, suggesting vaccine-specific priming. An increase in the median number of SARS-CoV-2-reactive clonotypes from approximately 20 after infection to approximately 41 after vaccination was observed, but the change was not found to be significant. Nearly all vaccine-specific clones in convalescent patients (304 of 307) were mono-reactive for SARS-CoV-2 spike rather than cross-reactive with common cold coronaviruses.

V and J lose 2 bases and 8 bases, and a span of 12 bases separates them. Reading the germline V gene gives CDR1 MNHEY and CDR2 SVGAGI. The CDR3 contains 13 residues, cysteine and phenylalanine counted. Just CDR3 DNA is preserved here, 39 bases in frame from base 1. The library was built by means of PCR. DNA from cultured CD4+ T cells was subjected to TCR sequencing with the Oncomine TCR Beta short-read assay at the Johns Hopkins FTIC core. The QIAamp micro DNA kit was used to extract genomic DNA from the cultured CD4+ T cells. The Oncomine TCR Beta libraries from cultured CD4+ T cells were pooled using unique dual indexes and then sequenced on an Illumina iSeq 100. The authors' analysis ran thus. Non-productive sequences were removed, and CDR3s not starting with C, not ending with F or W, or shorter than 7 amino acids were discarded. The MANAFEST web application identified antigen-specific clonotypes by comparing peptide-stimulated wells against reference wells and other culture wells. An FDR below 0.05, an odds ratio above 5, and a productive frequency above 0.1% in at least two of three replicate wells were required for clones to be considered positive. Clonotypes that were significantly expanded in both SARS-CoV-2 spike wells and at least one common cold coronavirus spike condition were defined as cross-reactive. Levenshtein distances (stringdist) and unrooted phylogenetic trees (ape) in R version 3.6.1 were used to assess CDR3 homology. TCRdb ran its own pipeline on the public reads, namely fastp trimming at Q25 and MiXCR clone calling, and kept in-frame beta chains. For every CDR3 protein sequence, its rows merge into one entry that carries the most common genes and DNA. In this record, the V and J calls reflect TCRdb's handling and not the investigators' own analysis. The sample table contains tens of thousands of distinct CDR3 sequences; only one count was recorded for 30% to 35% of them. The leading ten clones occupy about an eighth of the sample.

Reading the label with the study, this specimen's time point is: late sampling 161 to 241 days after vaccination in a few convalescent patients. In light of the paper, this sample's treatment or condition label describes: approximately nine-day PBMC culture with coronavirus spike peptide pools or control peptides (ViraFEST assay). To expand antigen-specific T cells with peptide pools and then pick out the expanded clonotypes through TCR sequencing, the study relied on the ViraFEST assay. The convalescent patients' positive SARS-CoV-2 PCR tests fell between March and December 2020, which was before the Alpha, Beta and Delta variants emerged in the United States. PBMCs were cultured at around 2.2 million per well in IMDM supplemented with approximately 4.7% human AB serum and about 9.6 IU/ml IL-2, with about 11 ug/ml peptide pools added. Half of the culture medium was replaced with fresh IL-2-containing medium on days 3 and 7. After approximately 11 days of culture, CD4+ T cells were isolated by negative selection with the EasySep CD4+ T cell isolation kit. Ficoll-Paque Plus gradient centrifugation was used to isolate PBMCs from whole blood, and the isolated PBMCs were then either used fresh or cryopreserved at -140C. In general, triplicate wells were set up for every culture condition.

This TCR was sampled from a human donor who had recovered from COVID-19. Rearrangement joined TRBV6-5 to TRBJ1-2, and perhaps TRBD1 as D gene, on 6 matching bases. The sequencing here drew on CD4+ T cells from blood, cultured in vitro, taken about 7 months after SARS-CoV-2 vaccination. The DNA sequence is given as TGTGCCAGCAGTTACCCACAGGGAGGGGGCTACACCTTC. Translated, it gives CASSYPQGGGYTF.